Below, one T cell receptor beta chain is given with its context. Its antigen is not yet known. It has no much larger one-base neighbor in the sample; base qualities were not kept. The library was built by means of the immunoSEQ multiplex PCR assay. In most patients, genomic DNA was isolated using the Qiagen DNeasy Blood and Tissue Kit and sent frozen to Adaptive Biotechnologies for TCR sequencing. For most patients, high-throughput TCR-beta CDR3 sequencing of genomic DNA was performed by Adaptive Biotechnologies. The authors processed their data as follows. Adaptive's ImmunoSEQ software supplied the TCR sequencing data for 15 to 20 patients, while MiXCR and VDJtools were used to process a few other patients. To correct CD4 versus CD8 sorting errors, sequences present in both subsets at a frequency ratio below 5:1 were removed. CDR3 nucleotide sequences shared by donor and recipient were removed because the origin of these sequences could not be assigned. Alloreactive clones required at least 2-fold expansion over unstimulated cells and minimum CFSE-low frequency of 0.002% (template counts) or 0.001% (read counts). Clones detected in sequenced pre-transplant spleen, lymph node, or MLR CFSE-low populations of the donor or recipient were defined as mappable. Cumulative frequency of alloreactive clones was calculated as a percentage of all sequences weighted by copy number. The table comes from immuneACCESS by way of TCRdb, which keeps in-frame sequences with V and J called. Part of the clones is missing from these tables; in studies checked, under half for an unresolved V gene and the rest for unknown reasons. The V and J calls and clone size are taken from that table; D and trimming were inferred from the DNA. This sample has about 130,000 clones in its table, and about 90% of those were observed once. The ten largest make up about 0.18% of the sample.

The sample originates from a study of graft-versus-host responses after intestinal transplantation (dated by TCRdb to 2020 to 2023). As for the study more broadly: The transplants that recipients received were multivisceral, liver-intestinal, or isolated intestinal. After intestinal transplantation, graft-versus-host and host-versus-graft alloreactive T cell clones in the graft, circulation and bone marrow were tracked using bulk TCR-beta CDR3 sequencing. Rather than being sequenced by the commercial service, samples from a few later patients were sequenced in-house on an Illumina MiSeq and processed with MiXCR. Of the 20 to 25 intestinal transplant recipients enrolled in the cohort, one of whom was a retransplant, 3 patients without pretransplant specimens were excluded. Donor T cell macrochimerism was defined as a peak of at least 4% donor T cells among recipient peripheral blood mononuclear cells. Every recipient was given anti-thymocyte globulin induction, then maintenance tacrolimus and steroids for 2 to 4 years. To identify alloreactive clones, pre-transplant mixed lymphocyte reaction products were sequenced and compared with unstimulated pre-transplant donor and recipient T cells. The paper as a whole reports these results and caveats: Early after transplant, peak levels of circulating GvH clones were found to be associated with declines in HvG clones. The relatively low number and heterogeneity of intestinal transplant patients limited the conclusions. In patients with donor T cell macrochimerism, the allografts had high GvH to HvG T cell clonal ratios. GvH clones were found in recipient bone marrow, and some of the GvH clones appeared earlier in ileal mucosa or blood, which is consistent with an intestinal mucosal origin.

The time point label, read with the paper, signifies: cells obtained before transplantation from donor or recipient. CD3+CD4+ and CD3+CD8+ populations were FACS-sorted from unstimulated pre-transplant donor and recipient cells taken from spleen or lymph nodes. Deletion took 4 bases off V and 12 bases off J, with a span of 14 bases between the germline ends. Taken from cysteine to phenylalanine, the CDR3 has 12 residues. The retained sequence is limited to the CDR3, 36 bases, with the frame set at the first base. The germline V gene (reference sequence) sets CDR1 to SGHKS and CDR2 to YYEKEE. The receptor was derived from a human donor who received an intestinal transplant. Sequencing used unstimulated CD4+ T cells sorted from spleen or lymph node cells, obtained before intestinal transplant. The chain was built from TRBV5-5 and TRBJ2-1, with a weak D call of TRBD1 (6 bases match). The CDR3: CASSEQGGRQFF. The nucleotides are TGTGCCAGCAGCGAACAGGGTGGTCGGCAGTTCTTC.